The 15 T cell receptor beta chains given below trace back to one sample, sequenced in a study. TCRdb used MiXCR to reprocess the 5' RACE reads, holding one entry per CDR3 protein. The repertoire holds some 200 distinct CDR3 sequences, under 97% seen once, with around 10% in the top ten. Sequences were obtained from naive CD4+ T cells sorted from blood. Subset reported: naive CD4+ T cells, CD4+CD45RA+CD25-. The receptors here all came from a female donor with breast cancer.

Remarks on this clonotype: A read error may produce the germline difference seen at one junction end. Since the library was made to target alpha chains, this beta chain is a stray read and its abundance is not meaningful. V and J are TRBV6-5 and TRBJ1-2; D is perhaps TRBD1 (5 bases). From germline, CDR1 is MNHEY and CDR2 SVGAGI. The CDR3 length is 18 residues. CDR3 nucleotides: TGCGCCAGCAGTTACTCCCGTAGGCTAAAGGGGACGGGGTATGGCTACACCTTC. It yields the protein CASSYSRRLKGTGYGYTF.

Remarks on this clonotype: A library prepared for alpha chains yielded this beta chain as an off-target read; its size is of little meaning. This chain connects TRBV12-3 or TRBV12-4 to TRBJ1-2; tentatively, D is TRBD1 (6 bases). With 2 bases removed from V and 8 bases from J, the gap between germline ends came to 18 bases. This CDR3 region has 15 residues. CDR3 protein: CASSLMDSPTIGYTF. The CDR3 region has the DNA TGTGCCAGCAGTTTAATGGACAGTCCCACCATCGGCTACACCTTC.

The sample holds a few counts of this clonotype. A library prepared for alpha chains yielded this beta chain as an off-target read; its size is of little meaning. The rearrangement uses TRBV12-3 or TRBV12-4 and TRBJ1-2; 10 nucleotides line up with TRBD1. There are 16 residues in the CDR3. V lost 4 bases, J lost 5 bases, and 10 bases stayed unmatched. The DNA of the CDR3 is TGTGCCAGCAGTTCCCCCGGGACAGGGGCGGTTTATGGCTACACCTTC. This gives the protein CASSSPGTGAVYGYTF.

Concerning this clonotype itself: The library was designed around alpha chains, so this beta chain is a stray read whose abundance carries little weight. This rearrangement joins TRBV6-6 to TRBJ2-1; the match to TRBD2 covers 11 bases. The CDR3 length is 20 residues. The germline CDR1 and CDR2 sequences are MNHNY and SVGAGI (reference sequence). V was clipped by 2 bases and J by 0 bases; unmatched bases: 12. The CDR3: CASSYPTLAGGPSSYNEQFF. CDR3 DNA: TGTGCCAGCAGTTACCCAACCCTAGCGGGAGGCCCTAGCTCCTACAATGAGCAGTTCTTC.

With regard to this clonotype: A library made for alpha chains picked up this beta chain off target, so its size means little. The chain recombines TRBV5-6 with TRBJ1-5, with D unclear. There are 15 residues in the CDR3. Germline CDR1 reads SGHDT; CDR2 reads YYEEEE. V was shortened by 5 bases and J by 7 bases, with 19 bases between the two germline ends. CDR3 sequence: CASSKGILTGQPQHF. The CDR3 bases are TGTGCCAGCAGTAAAGGGATTCTCACCGGCCAGCCCCAGCATTTT. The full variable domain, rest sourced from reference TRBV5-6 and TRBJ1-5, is DAGVTQSPTHLIKTRGQQVTLRCSPKSGHDTVSWYQQALGQGPQFIFQYYEEEERQRGNFPDRFSGHQFPNYSSELNVNALLLGDSALYLCASSKGILTGQPQHFGDGTRLSIL.

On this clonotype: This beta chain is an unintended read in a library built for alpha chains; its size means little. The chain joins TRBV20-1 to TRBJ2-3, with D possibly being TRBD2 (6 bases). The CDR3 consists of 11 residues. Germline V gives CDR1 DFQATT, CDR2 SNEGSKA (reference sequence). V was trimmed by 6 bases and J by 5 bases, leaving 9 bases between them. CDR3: CSARRGDTQYF. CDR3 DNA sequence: TGCAGTGCCAGGAGGGGAGATACGCAGTATTTT.

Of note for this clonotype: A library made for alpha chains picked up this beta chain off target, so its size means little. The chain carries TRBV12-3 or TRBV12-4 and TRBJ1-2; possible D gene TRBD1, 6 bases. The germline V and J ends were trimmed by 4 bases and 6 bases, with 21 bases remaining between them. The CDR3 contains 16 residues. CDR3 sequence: CASSSFGRRGRDGYTF. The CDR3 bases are TGTGCCAGCAGTTCCTTCGGGCGTCGGGGGCGGGATGGCTACACCTTC.

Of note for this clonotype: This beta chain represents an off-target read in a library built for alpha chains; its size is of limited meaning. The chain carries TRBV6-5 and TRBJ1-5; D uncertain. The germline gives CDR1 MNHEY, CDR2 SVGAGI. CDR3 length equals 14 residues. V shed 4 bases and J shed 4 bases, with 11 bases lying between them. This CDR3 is CASSSFDTNQPQHF. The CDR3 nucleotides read TGTGCCAGCAGTTCCTTCGACACTAATCAGCCCCAGCATTTT.

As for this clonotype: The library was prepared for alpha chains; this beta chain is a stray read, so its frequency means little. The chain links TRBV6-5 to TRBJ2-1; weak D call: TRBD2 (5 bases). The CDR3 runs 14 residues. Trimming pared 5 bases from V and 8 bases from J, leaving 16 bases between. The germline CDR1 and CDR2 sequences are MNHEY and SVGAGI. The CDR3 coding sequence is TGTGCCAGCAGTCCCCGGGGTCGGGCCGATGAGCAGTTCTTC. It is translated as CASSPRGRADEQFF.

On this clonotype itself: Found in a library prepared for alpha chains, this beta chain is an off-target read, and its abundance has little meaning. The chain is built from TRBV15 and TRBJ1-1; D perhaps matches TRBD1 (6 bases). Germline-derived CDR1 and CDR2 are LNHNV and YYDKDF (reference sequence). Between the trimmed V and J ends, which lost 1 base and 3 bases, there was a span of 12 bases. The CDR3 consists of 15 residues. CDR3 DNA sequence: TGTGCCACCAGCAGAGTTCGGGGGGCTTACACTGAAGCTTTCTTT. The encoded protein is CATSRVRGAYTEAFF. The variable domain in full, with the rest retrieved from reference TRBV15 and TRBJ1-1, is DAMVIQNPRYQVTQFGKPVTLSCSQTLNHNVMYWYQQKSSQAPKLLFHYYDKDFNNEADTPDNFQSRRPNTSFCFLDIRSPGLGDTAMYLCATSRVRGAYTEAFFGQGTRLTVV.

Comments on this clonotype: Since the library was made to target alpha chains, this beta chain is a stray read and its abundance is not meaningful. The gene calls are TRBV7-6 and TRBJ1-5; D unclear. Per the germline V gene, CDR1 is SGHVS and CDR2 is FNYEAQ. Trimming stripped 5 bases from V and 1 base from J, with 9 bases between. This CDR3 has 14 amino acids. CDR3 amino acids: CASSLEGSNQPQHF. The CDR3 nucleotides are TGTGCCAGCAGCCTCGAGGGAAGCAATCAGCCCCAGCATTTT.

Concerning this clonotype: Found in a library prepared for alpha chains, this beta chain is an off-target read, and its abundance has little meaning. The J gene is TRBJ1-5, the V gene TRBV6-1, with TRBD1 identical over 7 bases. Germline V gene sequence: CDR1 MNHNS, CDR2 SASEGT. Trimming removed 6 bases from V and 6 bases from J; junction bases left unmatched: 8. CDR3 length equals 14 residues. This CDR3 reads CASRNTGATQPQHF. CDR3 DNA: TGTGCCAGCAGGAACACAGGGGCTACTCAGCCCCAGCATTTT.

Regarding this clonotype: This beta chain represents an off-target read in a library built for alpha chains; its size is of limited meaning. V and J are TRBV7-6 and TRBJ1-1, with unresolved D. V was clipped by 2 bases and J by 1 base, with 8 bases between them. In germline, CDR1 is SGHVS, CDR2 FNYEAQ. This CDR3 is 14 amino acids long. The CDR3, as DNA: TGTGCCAGCAGCTTAAGATCCGGGAACACTGAAGCTTTCTTT. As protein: CASSLRSGNTEAFF. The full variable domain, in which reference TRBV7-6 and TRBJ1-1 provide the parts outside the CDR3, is GAGVSQSPRYKVTKRGQDVALRCDPISGHVSLYWYRQALGQGPEFLTYFNYEAQQDKSGLPNDRFSAERPEGSISTLTIQRTEQRDSAMYRCASSLRSGNTEAFFGQGTRLTVV.

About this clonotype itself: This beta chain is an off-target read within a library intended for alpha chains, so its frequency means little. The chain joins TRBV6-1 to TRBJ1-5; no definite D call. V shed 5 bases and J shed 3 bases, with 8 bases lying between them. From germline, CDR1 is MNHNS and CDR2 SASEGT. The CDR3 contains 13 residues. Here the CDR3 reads CASSPLINQPQHF. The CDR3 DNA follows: TGTGCCAGCAGTCCCCTGATCAATCAGCCCCAGCATTTT.

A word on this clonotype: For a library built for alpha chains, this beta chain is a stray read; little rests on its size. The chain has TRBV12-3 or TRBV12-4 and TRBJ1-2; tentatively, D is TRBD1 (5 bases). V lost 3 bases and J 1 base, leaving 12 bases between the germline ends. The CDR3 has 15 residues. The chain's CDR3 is CASSLDQGLNYGYTF. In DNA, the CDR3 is TGTGCCAGCAGTTTGGACCAGGGCCTTAACTATGGCTACACCTTC.